This T cell receptor beta chain originates from a study of blood T cell repertoires in COVID-19. For the study at large: From T cells, B-cell-depleted T cells, or PBMCs came the material, which was cDNA or gDNA.

Per the original data handling: Reference gene primers were amplified, and this amplification served to estimate nucleated cell counts. The data were produced by immunoSEQ multiplex PCR, yet TCRdb's version contains in-frame clones alone and is incomplete. Clone size and the V and J calls come from that table; the DNA yielded D and trimming. The data show over 450,000 clones, roughly nine tenths seen once. Recruited during active infection, patients (from Seattle) were subsequently followed longitudinally. The CDR3 covers 15 residues. The germline V gene has CDR1 MGHRA and CDR2 YSYEKL. The V gene lost 5 bases and the J gene lost 4 bases, with 15 bases spanning the gap.

The receptor was derived from a man aged 18 to 29 with COVID-19, enrolled during active disease. The chain carries TRBV4-1 and TRBJ1-3; TRBD1 might be the D (5 bases). Sequencing was carried out using peripheral blood. This CDR3 is CASSSGPRGGNTIYF. CDR3 bases: TGCGCCAGCAGCTCAGGGCCCAGAGGAGGAAACACCATATATTTT.